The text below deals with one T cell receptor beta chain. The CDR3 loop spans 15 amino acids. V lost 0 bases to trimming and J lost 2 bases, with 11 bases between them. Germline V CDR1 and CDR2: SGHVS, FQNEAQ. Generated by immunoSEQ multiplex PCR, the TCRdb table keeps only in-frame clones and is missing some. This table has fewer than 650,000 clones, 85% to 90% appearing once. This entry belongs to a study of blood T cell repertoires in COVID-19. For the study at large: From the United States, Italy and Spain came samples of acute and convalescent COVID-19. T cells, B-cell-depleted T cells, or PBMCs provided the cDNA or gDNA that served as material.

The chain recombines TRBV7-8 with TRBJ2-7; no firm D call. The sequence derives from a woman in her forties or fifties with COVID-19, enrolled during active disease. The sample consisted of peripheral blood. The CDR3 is CASSLARGLAYEQYF. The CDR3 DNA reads TGTGCCAGCAGCTTAGCGCGTGGTCTCGCCTACGAGCAGTACTTC.